A selection of T cell receptor beta chains follows, all from one sample in a study of radiotherapy plus CTLA-4 blockade in lung cancer. Generated by immunoSEQ multiplex PCR, the TCRdb table keeps only in-frame clones and is missing some. This table has roughly 50,000 clones, 70% to 85% appearing once. The sequenced sample was peripheral blood, obtained from a patient treated with radiotherapy plus ipilimumab. These receptors all stem from a human donor with non-small cell lung cancer who had a partial response to radiotherapy plus ipilimumab. Both conserved end residues are part of each CDR3. Each record gives: clone size, D gene, V gene, J gene, CDR3 protein, CDR3 DNA. D genes are given only for firm matches. Clone size appears in some rows only: once, few, many, or a class for an expanded clone.

clone size: NA
D gene: TRBD1
V gene: TRBV27
J gene: TRBJ1-5
CDR3 protein: CASRPGTGSGPQHF
CDR3 DNA: TGTGCCAGCAGGCCCGGGACAGGGTCGGGGCCCCAGCATTTT

clone size: NA
D gene: NA
V gene: TRBV18
J gene: TRBJ2-3
CDR3 protein: CASSNTQAGRVGPDTQYF
CDR3 DNA: TGTGCCAGCTCAAATACCCAGGCCGGCAGGGTAGGCCCAGATACGCAGTATTTT

clone size: NA
D gene: TRBD1
V gene: TRBV19
J gene: TRBJ1-4
CDR3 protein: CASSTSAGTGRGEKLFF
CDR3 DNA: TGTGCCAGTAGTACCAGCGCCGGGACAGGGCGGGGGGAAAAACTGTTTTTT

clone size: NA
D gene: NA
V gene: TRBV6-1
J gene: TRBJ2-1
CDR3 protein: CASTPEGRNEQFF
CDR3 DNA: TGTGCCAGCACCCCAGAGGGGAGGAATGAGCAGTTCTTC

clone size: NA
D gene: NA
V gene: TRBV11-2
J gene: TRBJ2-2
CDR3 protein: CASSLRAPGITGELFF
CDR3 DNA: TGTGCCAGCAGCTTAAGGGCGCCGGGGATCACCGGGGAGCTGTTTTTT

clone size: few
D gene: NA
V gene: TRBV4-2
J gene: TRBJ1-3
CDR3 protein: CASSHLPGLRNTIYF
CDR3 DNA: TGTGCCAGCAGCCACCTTCCGGGACTCCGAAACACCATATATTTT

clone size: NA
D gene: NA
V gene: TRBV7-8
J gene: TRBJ1-1
CDR3 protein: CASSFGTMNTEAFF
CDR3 DNA: TGTGCCAGCAGCTTCGGGACAATGAACACTGAAGCTTTCTTT

clone size: few
D gene: NA
V gene: TRBV28
J gene: TRBJ1-6
CDR3 protein: CASSPRMGSPRSYNSPLHF
CDR3 DNA: TGTGCCAGCAGTCCCCGCATGGGCAGCCCACGGTCCTATAATTCACCCCTCCACTTT

clone size: NA
D gene: NA
V gene: TRBV6-4
J gene: TRBJ1-1
CDR3 protein: CASSEQGGQAFF
CDR3 DNA: TGTGCCAGCAGTGAGCAGGGAGGACAAGCTTTCTTT

clone size: NA
D gene: NA
V gene: TRBV30
J gene: TRBJ1-1
CDR3 protein: CAWSVEPGLQNTEAFF
CDR3 DNA: TGTGCCTGGAGTGTAGAACCGGGACTGCAGAACACTGAAGCTTTCTTT

clone size: once
D gene: NA
V gene: TRBV6-1
J gene: TRBJ1-2
CDR3 protein: CASGGGYTF
CDR3 DNA: TGTGCCAGCGGGGGCGGCTACACCTTC

clone size: NA
D gene: TRBD1
V gene: TRBV29-1
J gene: TRBJ2-7
CDR3 protein: CSVEVAGQGSSYEQYF
CDR3 DNA: TGCAGCGTCGAGGTTGCTGGACAGGGGAGCTCCTACGAGCAGTACTTC

clone size: NA
D gene: NA
V gene: TRBV7-9
J gene: TRBJ1-2
CDR3 protein: CASSDATGGNYGYTF
CDR3 DNA: TGTGCCAGCAGCGACGCCACGGGGGGAAATTATGGCTACACCTTC